This T cell receptor (beta chain) was sequenced in a study of cytomegalovirus exposure and HLA in healthy donors. The study, taken as a whole, reports: Reported results showed that the classifier diagnosed cytomegalovirus status with high specificity and sensitivity. Over 150 TCR beta chains were listed as cytomegalovirus-associated. In vitro experiments confirmed that a few CMV-associated chains were specific for CMV antigens.

The PCR employed 60 Vbeta primers together with 13 Jbeta primers. Some clones are missing from TCRdb's copy, which holds only in-frame ones; the method was immunoSEQ multiplex PCR. The table has under 150,000 clones, approximately 82% seen once. The J segment lost 5 bases and the V segment lost 4 bases, leaving 12 bases of the junction unmatched. The CDR3 consists of 17 residues. Germline V gives CDR1 SGHNT, CDR2 YENEEA. To note about this clone: Its matching antigen is unknown.

This chain links TRBV11-3 with TRBJ2-2, with 8 bases fitting TRBD2. The sequencing input was PBMCs. The receptor comes from a man younger than 40 in good health and CMV-seropositive. CDR3 protein: CASSSRPGLAGTGELFF. The DNA of the CDR3 is TGTGCCAGCAGCTCTCGACCTGGACTAGCTGGTACCGGGGAGCTGTTTTTT.